Reported below is one TCR beta chain. No cognate antigen has been identified for it. No base quality information exists; no much larger clone differs at one position. CDR1 and CDR2 were assigned from the germline V gene as SQVTM and ANQGSEA. The CDR3 sequence holds 13 residues, the cysteine and phenylalanine included. The CDR3 DNA has 39 bases and is translated from base 1. V is pruned by 5 bases and J by 7 bases, leaving 8 bases of the junction without a gene match. Stable Graves' hyperthyroidism was defined as no progression to ophthalmopathy during 18 months of follow-up. Hyperthyroidism patients were newly diagnosed, with disease duration under 2 months, and aged 18 to 65 years. Patients with uncontrolled infections, other autoimmune diseases, pregnancy or lactation were excluded. Diagnoses were established on the basis of clinical symptoms, serum thyroxine and TRAb, thyroid ultrasound, and orbital computed tomography. Ficoll-Paque density gradient centrifugation was used to isolate PBMCs from around 10 ml of fresh peripheral blood. Total RNA was extracted using Trizol reagent, and RNA quality was assessed on an Agilent 2100 Bioanalyzer.

The sample is drawn from a study of T cells in Graves' hyperthyroidism and ophthalmopathy (dated by TCRdb to about 2019). For the wider study: Peripheral blood was collected at initial diagnosis, before any treatment. TCR V-J signatures able to tell the groups apart were searched for in a discovery cohort of 100 patients, of whom roughly 42 had Graves' ophthalmopathy and about 60 had stable Graves' hyperthyroidism. An independent validation cohort of around 19 hyperthyroidism patients and about 16 patients who later progressed to ophthalmopathy tested prospective prediction of ophthalmopathy. The roughly 91 discovery patients were randomly divided into training and test sets at a 7:3 ratio. In addition, the study compared T-cell repertoires in thyroid tissue and in blood from several Graves' hyperthyroidism patients. After sampling, hyperthyroidism patients received methimazole starting at 30 mg daily, and ophthalmopathy patients received high-dose intravenous methylprednisolone. The paper describes TCR Vbeta CDR3 sequencing of 130 to 150 peripheral blood samples, made up of approximately 40 ophthalmopathy patients, 70 to 75 hyperthyroidism patients and 17 progressor patients. Paper-wide results and their limitations: A 13 V-J signature model separated ophthalmopathy from stable hyperthyroidism, with about 88% sensitivity and roughly 81% specificity in cross-validation and 80%/75% in testing. Sample size was not statistically predetermined, and blinding of investigators to group allocation was not performed. Most expanded thyroid clonotypes (frequency above 0.001) were also detected in blood, suggesting blood repertoires may reflect thyroid immune responses. In validation, progression to ophthalmopathy was predicted by the model with 70.59% sensitivity and 72% to 80% specificity, a median of approximately 6.5 months before onset.

TCR beta CDR3 regions were amplified from RNA transcripts. The first round of RT-PCR for the TCR CDR3 was performed with the HTBI primer set and the Qiagen OneStep RT-PCR kit. A second multiplex PCR round built the libraries, followed by size selection and purification. Sequencing of the libraries was done on an Illumina HiSeq2000 using paired-end 100 bp reads. The original pipeline was this. Raw data were processed with SOAPnuke, discarding reads with adapters, uncalled bases, mean Phred below 15, or no exact constant-primer or identifier match. COPE v1.2.5 was used to merge high-quality paired reads, and clonotypes were defined as unique nucleotide sequences. MiTCR v1.1 was used to align the clonotypes against IMGT TRBV, TRBD and TRBJ reference segments. Only V-J combinations with frequency above 0.0001, covering about 99% of repertoires, were analysed. A TCS score was defined as the ratio between F50 (clonal expansion) and ExV (chaos), using BLOSUM62-based TCRdist between CDR3 peptides within each V-J. Welch's t-statistics and random forest reduced roughly 500 V-J features to 10 to 15, which were used in a naive Bayes classifier (R e1071). TCRdb trimmed public reads at Q25 via fastp, called clones via MiXCR and kept in-frame beta chains. CDR3 protein sequences are deduplicated, and each keeps its most common genes and DNA. The V and J calls were determined by TCRdb, not by the authors. The sample data list about 620,000 distinct CDR3 sequences, and 16% of these were observed just once. The ten largest clones add up to approximately 3.9% of the sample.

Input material: blood. The rearranged segments are TRBV29-1 and TRBJ2-3; TRBD1 lines up with 8 middle nucleotides. This clonotype was obtained from a woman under 40 with Graves' hyperthyroidism. The CDR3 amino acid sequence is: CSVHRQGLHTQYF. The DNA sequence reads TGCAGCGTTCACAGACAGGGGCTACATACGCAGTATTTT.